Below are 24 T cell receptor beta chains sequenced from a single sample in a study of CD8 T cells in ankylosing spondylitis (dated by TCRdb to the late 2010s). Library preparation was by 5' RACE. The listed sequencing device is Illumina HiSeq 2500. TCRdb reran the public reads through fastp at Q25 and MiXCR, keeping productive beta chains. One record per CDR3 amino acid sequence lists the most common genes and DNA. For this sample there are 150,000 to 200,000 distinct CDR3 sequences; under 15% appear just once. The ten largest clonotypes hold 9.5% to 12% of the sample. Material for sequencing was blood, either unsorted or a sorted T cell fraction (not recorded which). All receptors derive from a female donor with ankylosing spondylitis or in good health (not recorded which).

There are many counts of this clonotype. The chain is built from TRBV20-1 and TRBJ2-5; 8 nucleotides line up with TRBD1. Looked up from germline, CDR1 is DFQATT and CDR2 is SNEGSKA (reference sequence). There are 14 residues in the CDR3. J lost 1 base, V lost 5 bases, and 6 bases had no gene match. CDR3 loop: CSAGQGEGQETQYF. The CDR3 coding sequence is TGCAGTGCTGGACAGGGAGAGGGCCAAGAGACCCAGTACTTC.

This clonotype was detected a few times. V and J are TRBV29-1 and TRBJ2-3, with no clear D. Trimming stripped 6 bases from V and 5 bases from J, with 9 bases between. This CDR3 has 11 residues. Germline CDR1 reads SQVTM; CDR2 reads ANQGSEA. Written as DNA, the CDR3 is TGCAGCGTCCAGGTGAAAGATACGCAGTATTTT. This codes for CSVQVKDTQYF.

This clonotype came up many times. The chain links TRBV29-1 to TRBJ2-5; D unclear. Germline assignment: CDR1 SQVTM and CDR2 ANQGSEA. This CDR3 spans 12 amino acids. Trimming pared 5 bases from V and 4 bases from J, leaving 11 bases between. The CDR3 DNA sequence: TGCAGCGTTAGGGTCTTGTCAGAGACCCAGTACTTC. Its protein product is CSVRVLSETQYF.

The J gene is TRBJ2-3, the V gene TRBV6-1, with D perhaps matching TRBD1 or TRBD2 (5 bases each). Per the germline V gene, CDR1 is MNHNS and CDR2 is SASEGT. This CDR3 comprises 14 residues. V dropped 2 bases and J dropped 7 bases, with 13 bases sitting between them. CDR3 amino acids: CASSEFPGRNTQYF. The CDR3 DNA reads as TGTGCCAGCAGTGAATTCCCGGGGCGTAATACGCAGTATTTT.

This clonotype appeared a few times. This rearrangement joins TRBV12-3 or TRBV12-4 to TRBJ1-2; the D gene is possibly TRBD1 (5 bases). CDR3 size: 12 residues. The V end lost 6 bases, the J end lost 4 bases, and 9 bases lay between the germline ends. CDR3 sequence: CASSRQRYGYTF. In nucleotides, the CDR3 is TGTGCCAGCAGCAGACAGCGCTATGGCTACACCTTC.

This clonotype appeared a few times. The chain links TRBV6-2 or TRBV6-3 to TRBJ2-3; 7 bases map to TRBD1. The germline CDR1 and CDR2 sequences are MNHEY and SVGEGT. This CDR3 comprises 15 residues. Trimming cost V 3 bases and J 0 bases; bases outside gene matches: 3. The CDR3 here is CASSYDRASTDTQYF. CDR3 coding DNA: TGTGCCAGCAGTTATGACAGGGCTAGCACAGATACGCAGTATTTT.

This clonotype was seen at least ten times. This rearrangement joins TRBV10-3 to TRBJ2-5, with TRBD1 matching over 12 bases. Germline V gene sequence: CDR1 ENHRY, CDR2 SYGVKD. V was pared by 6 bases and J by 6 bases, with 8 bases of the junction left unmatched. The CDR3 spans 15 residues. The CDR3 coding sequence is TGTGCCATCAGCCCCGGGACAGGGGGCGGACAGACCCAGTACTTC. Translated: CAISPGTGGGQTQYF.

Ten or more counts support this clonotype. The rearrangement joins TRBV20-1 to TRBJ2-5, with TRBD2 matching 10 bases. This CDR3 region has 16 residues. Germline values: CDR1 DFQATT, CDR2 SNEGSKA (reference sequence). J was trimmed by 5 bases and V by 6 bases; bases with no gene match: 15. The CDR3, as DNA: TGCAGTGCCGTTCGGACTAGCGGACAAAGAGGGGAGACCCAGTACTTC. Protein product: CSAVRTSGQRGETQYF.

This clonotype has ten or more counts. The chain couples TRBV20-1 to TRBJ1-2, with D unclear. V was cut by 4 bases and J by 8 bases, with 17 bases left in between. CDR1 DFQATT and CDR2 SNEGSKA come from the germline V gene (reference sequence). The CDR3 covers 13 residues. For the CDR3, the DNA is TGCAGTGCTATAAGTCAAGAGTCAACAGGCTACACCTTC. Translating it yields CSAISQESTGYTF.

This clonotype was observed at least ten times. The chain is built from TRBV12-3 or TRBV12-4 and TRBJ1-1; 7 bases map to TRBD1. V shed 3 bases and J 5 bases; nucleotides not matched to a gene: 6. This CDR3 has 14 residues. CDR3 in amino acids: CASSFGRGRTEAFF. DNA of the CDR3: TGTGCCAGCAGTTTCGGCAGGGGGAGAACTGAAGCTTTCTTT.

This clonotype was seen at least ten times. CDR3 coding DNA: TGTGCCAGCAGTTACTCGGGGGGGAAGGGCTACACCTTC. This sequence encodes CASSYSGGKGYTF. The chain carries TRBV6-5 and TRBJ1-2; the D gene is possibly TRBD1 (5 bases). This CDR3 is built from 13 residues. Deletions cut 0 bases from V and 8 bases from J, with 10 bases between. Germline-derived CDR1 and CDR2 are MNHEY and SVGAGI.

The gene calls are TRBV20-1 and TRBJ2-5; 8 positions agree with TRBD2. Unmatched junction bases numbered 3, after V lost 1 base and J lost 2 bases. Germline V gene data show CDR1 as DFQATT and CDR2 as SNEGSKA (reference sequence). The CDR3 length is 14 residues. The DNA for the CDR3 is TGCAGTGCTAGAGCCGGGACTAGACAAGAGACCCAGTACTTC. Translating it yields CSARAGTRQETQYF.

Only a few counts were recorded for this clonotype. Germline and junction disagree at one end, which may indicate a read error. The chain is built from TRBV20-1 and TRBJ2-2; TRBD2 might be the D (6 bases). This CDR3 is built from 17 residues. Germline V gene data show CDR1 as DFQATT and CDR2 as SNEGSKA (reference sequence). The CDR3 reads CCARDLGGDRHTGELFF. The DNA for the CDR3 is TGCTGTGCTAGAGATTTAGGAGGGGATAGGCACACCGGGGAGCTGTTTTTT.

This clonotype was counted at least ten times. The rearrangement joins TRBV24-1 to TRBJ2-5; no firm D call. Trimming took 3 bases from V and 2 from J, leaving 15 bases between them. The CDR3 totals 16 residues. The V gene's germline CDR1 is KGHDR and CDR2 SFDVKD. In DNA, the CDR3 is TGTGCCACCAGTGATATTTCGTCCAGCAATCAAGAGACCCAGTACTTC. This codes for CATSDISSSNQETQYF.

This clonotype was recorded many times. The genes are TRBV28 and TRBJ2-3, with TRBD1 matching 7 bases. Germline assignment: CDR1 MDHEN and CDR2 SYDVKM. The ends lost 5 bases at V and 2 bases at J; junction bases unmatched: 7. The CDR3 covers 15 residues. The CDR3 sequence is CASSLRQGTTDTQYF. CDR3 nucleotides: TGTGCCAGCAGTCTACGACAGGGAACCACAGATACGCAGTATTTT. Complete variable domain (other parts from reference TRBV28 and TRBJ2-3): DVKVTQSSRYLVKRTGEKVFLECVQDMDHENMFWYRQDPGLGLRLIYFSYDVKMKEKGDIPEGYSVSREKKERFSLILESASTNQTSMYLCASSLRQGTTDTQYFGPGTRLTVL.

This clonotype was counted at least ten times. The chain recombines TRBV20-1 with TRBJ1-2; 7 nucleotides line up with TRBD1. The V gene's germline CDR1 is DFQATT and CDR2 SNEGSKA (reference sequence). J lost 6 bases, V lost 1 base, and 8 bases had no gene match. The CDR3 totals 14 residues. The DNA of the CDR3 is TGCAGTGCTAGAGTTCTCGACAGGGATGATGGCTACACCTTC. Translated: CSARVLDRDDGYTF.

The sample holds many counts of this clonotype. The chain uses TRBV20-1 and TRBJ1-5; D not certain. Germline loops: CDR1 DFQATT, CDR2 SNEGSKA (reference sequence). The length of the CDR3 is 12 residues. V lost 8 bases, J lost 6 bases, and 14 bases lay in between. Here the CDR3 reads CSSGGNTQPQHF. The CDR3 nucleotides are TGCAGTTCCGGTGGGAATACTCAGCCCCAGCATTTT.

This clonotype was picked up many times. V is TRBV20-1 and J is TRBJ2-7; weak D call: TRBD1 (6 bases). Trimming stripped 0 bases from V and 4 bases from J, with 13 bases between. This CDR3 has 14 residues. Germline loops: CDR1 DFQATT, CDR2 SNEGSKA (reference sequence). This CDR3 is CSARDPAGVYEQYF. The CDR3 region has the DNA TGCAGTGCTAGAGATCCGGCAGGGGTTTACGAGCAGTACTTC.

This clonotype was seen at least ten times. The chain links TRBV29-1 to TRBJ2-1, with 12 nucleotides matching TRBD2. The V segment lost 7 bases and the J segment 7 bases; nucleotides outside the gene matches: 8. CDR3 length: 14 residues. CDR1 and CDR2 (germline): SQVTM, ANQGSEA. CDR3 bases: TGCAGCGGAGCTAGCGGGAGGGCCTTAAATGAGCAGTTCTTC. Translation gives CSGASGRALNEQFF.

The gene calls are TRBV19 and TRBJ2-7, with a weak D call TRBD1 (5 bases). Trimming left V 5 bases short and J 3 bases short, with 17 bases between. Germline loops: CDR1 LNHDA, CDR2 SQIVND (reference sequence). The CDR3 is 15 residues long. The CDR3 sequence is CASSLGQGVHYEQYF. Written as DNA, the CDR3 is TGTGCCAGTAGTTTGGGGCAGGGCGTTCACTACGAGCAGTACTTC.

The chain employs TRBV7-6 and TRBJ2-5, with 7 bases that match TRBD1. From germline, CDR1 is SGHVS and CDR2 FNYEAQ. The CDR3 extends over 14 amino acids. After removal of 7 bases from V and 1 base from J, the junction contained 6 bases not matched to a gene. CDR3 sequence (DNA): TGTGCCAGCAAAAGACAGGGTTCCCAAGAGACCCAGTACTTC. This gives the protein CASKRQGSQETQYF. Full variable domain (remainder filled in from reference TRBV7-6 and TRBJ2-5): GAGVSQSPRYKVTKRGQDVALRCDPISGHVSLYWYRQALGQGPEFLTYFNYEAQQDKSGLPNDRFSAERPEGSISTLTIQRTEQRDSAMYRCASKRQGSQETQYFGPGTRLLVL.

CDR3 protein: CASSLRLAGDQETQYF. Written as DNA, the CDR3 is TGTGCCAGCAGCTTACGACTAGCGGGAGACCAAGAGACCCAGTACTTC. V usage is TRBV13 and J usage is TRBJ2-5; 12 bases are a match to TRBD2. The CDR3 runs to 16 residues. Germline CDR1 and CDR2: PRHDT and FYEKMQ (reference sequence). V lost 2 bases to trimming and J lost 0 bases; unmatched junction nucleotides: 1.

The J gene is TRBJ1-5, the V gene TRBV6-1; no clear D. Germline V lookup: CDR1 MNHNS, CDR2 SASEGT. CDR3 length equals 15 residues. Trimming took 0 bases from V and 5 from J, leaving 11 bases between them. CDR3 in amino acids: CASSEAGSRDQPQHF. The CDR3 bases are TGTGCCAGCAGTGAAGCAGGGAGTAGGGATCAGCCCCAGCATTTT.

This clonotype was seen ten or more times. The CDR3 coding sequence is TGTGCCAGCAGTGTACGACTAGCGGGAGGGCCAGAGACCCAGTACTTC. Translation: CASSVRLAGGPETQYF. The chain is built from TRBV7-2 and TRBJ2-5, with 14 bases identical to TRBD2. With V trimmed by 6 bases and J by 4 bases, 7 bases remained unmatched. In germline, CDR1 is SGHTA, CDR2 FQGNSA. The CDR3 extends over 16 amino acids.